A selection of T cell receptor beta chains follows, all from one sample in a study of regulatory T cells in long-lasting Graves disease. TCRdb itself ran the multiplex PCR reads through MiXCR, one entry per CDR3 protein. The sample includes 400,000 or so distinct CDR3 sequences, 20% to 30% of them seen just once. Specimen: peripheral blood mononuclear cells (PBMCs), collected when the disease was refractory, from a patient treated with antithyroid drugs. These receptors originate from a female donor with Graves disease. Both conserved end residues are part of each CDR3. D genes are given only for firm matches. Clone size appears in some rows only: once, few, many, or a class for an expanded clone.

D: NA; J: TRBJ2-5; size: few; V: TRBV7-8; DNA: TGTGCCAGCAGCGGACAGGGAGGGCGAGAGACCCAGTACTTC; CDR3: CASSGQGGRETQYF
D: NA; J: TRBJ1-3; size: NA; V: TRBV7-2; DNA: TGTGCCAGCAGCCGGGTACAGGGAAGCTCTGGAAACACCATATATTTT; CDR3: CASSRVQGSSGNTIYF
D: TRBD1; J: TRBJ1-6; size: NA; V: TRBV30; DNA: TGTGCCTGGAGACCACCGGGACAGGGAAATTCACCCCTCCACTTT; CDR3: CAWRPPGQGNSPLHF
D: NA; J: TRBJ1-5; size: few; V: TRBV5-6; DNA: TGTGCCAGCAGCTTCTTACAAGGGGGACAGCCCCAGCATTTT; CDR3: CASSFLQGGQPQHF
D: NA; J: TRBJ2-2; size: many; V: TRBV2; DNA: TGTGCCAGCAGTGCAGGGCTCCCCGGGGAGCTGTTTTTT; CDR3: CASSAGLPGELFF
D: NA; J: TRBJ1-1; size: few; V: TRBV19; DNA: TGTGCCAGTAGTAGGGGAGTGGAAACTGAAGCTTTCTTT; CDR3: CASSRGVETEAFF
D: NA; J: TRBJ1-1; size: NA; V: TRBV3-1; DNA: TGTGCCAGCAGCCATCTTGGAGAAGCTTTCTTT; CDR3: CASSHLGEAFF
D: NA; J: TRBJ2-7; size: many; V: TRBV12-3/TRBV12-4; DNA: TGTGCCAGCAGTTTCAGGGGTCTCAACGAGCAGTACTTC; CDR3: CASSFRGLNEQYF
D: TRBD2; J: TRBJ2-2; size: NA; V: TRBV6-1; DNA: TGTGCCAGCAGACCGCGACTAGCGGGATTCTCCGGGGAGCTGTTTTTT; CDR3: CASRPRLAGFSGELFF
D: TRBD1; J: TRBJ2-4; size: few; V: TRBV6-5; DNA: TGTGCCAGCAGTTCGGACAGGGCCTCCAAAAACATTCAGTACTTC; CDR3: CASSSDRASKNIQYF
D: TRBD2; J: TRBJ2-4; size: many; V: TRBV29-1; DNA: TGCAGCGTTGCCGGGACTAGTGGGTCGAACATTCAGTACTTC; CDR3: CSVAGTSGSNIQYF
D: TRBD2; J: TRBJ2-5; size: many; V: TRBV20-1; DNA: TGCAGTGCTAAGACTAGCCGGGAGACCCAGTACTTC; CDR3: CSAKTSRETQYF
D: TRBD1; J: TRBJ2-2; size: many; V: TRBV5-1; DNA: TGCGCCAGCAGCGTCCGGGACAGGGGGCCAACCGGGGAGCTGTTTTTT; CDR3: CASSVRDRGPTGELFF
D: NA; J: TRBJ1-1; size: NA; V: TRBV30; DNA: TGTGCCTGGAGTGTAATTCTGGGCACTGAAGCTTTCTTT; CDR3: CAWSVILGTEAFF
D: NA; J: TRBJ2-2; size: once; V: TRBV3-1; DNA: TGTGCCAGCAGCCAAGATGACGGGGAGCTGCTTTTT; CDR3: CASSQDDGELLF
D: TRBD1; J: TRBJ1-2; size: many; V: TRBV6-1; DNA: TGTGCCAGCAGTGCACAGGGGAATGGCTACACCTTC; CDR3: CASSAQGNGYTF
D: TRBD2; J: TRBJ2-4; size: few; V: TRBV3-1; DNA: TGTGCCAGCAGCCGCCAGGGTGGAGCGGGACTAGCGGGGGGTTTTGCCAAAAACATTCAGTACTTC; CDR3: CASSRQGGAGLAGGFAKNIQYF
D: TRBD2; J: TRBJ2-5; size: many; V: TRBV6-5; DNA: TGTGCCAGCAGTTCGGGGACTAGCGGGAGGACCGTGACCCAGTACTTC; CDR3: CASSSGTSGRTVTQYF
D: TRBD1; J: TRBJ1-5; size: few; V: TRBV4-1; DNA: TGCGCCAGCAGCCTCTACAGGGGAGGCAATCAGCCCCAGCATTTT; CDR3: CASSLYRGGNQPQHF
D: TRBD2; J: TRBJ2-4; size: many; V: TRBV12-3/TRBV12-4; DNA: TGTGCCAGCAGTTTGGGAGGGTTCCCCAATACCAAAAACATTCAGTACTTC; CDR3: CASSLGGFPNTKNIQYF
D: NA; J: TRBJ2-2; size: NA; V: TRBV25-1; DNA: TGTGCCGGCAGTGAATCCCCCGGCAGCCTTCGGGCCACCGGGGAGCTGTTTTTT; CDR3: CAGSESPGSLRATGELFF
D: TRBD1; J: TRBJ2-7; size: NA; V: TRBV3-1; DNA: TGTGCCAGCAGCCAAGATGCGACAGGGGGTCTCTACGAGCAGTACTTC; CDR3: CASSQDATGGLYEQYF
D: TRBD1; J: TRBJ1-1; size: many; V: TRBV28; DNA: TGTGCCAGCCTCTCCGGGACAGCCGAAGCTTTCTTT; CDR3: CASLSGTAEAFF
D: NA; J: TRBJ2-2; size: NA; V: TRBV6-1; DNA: TGTGCCAGCAGTCCACTTCAGGGTGTCACCGGGGAGCTGTTTTTT; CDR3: CASSPLQGVTGELFF
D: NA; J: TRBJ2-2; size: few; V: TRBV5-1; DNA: TGCGCCAGCAGTGAAACCCTTGGCGGTGGCACCGGGGAGCTGTTTTTT; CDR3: CASSETLGGGTGELFF
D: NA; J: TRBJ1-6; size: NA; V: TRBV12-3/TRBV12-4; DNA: TGTGCCAGCAGTTTCGGAGGGGCTTCACCCCTCCACTTT; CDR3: CASSFGGASPLHF
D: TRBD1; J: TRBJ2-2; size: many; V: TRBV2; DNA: TGTGCCAGCAGTAGGGACAGGAGCACCGGGGAGCTGTTTTTT; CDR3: CASSRDRSTGELFF
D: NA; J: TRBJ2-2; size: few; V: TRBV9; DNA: TGTGCCAGCAGCCCATTAAGGAGGAACACCGGGGAGCTGTTTTTT; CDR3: CASSPLRRNTGELFF
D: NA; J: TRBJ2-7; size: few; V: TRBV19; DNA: TGTGCCAGTAGTGCAGCCGGGAGCTCCTACGAGCAGTACTTC; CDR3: CASSAAGSSYEQYF
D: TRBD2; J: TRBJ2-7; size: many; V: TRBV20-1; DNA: TGCAGTGCCGTAGCGGGACGGTCCTACGAGCAGTACTTC; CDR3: CSAVAGRSYEQYF
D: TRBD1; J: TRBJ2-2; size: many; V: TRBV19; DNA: TGTGCCAGTAGCCGTGGGACAGACAACCCCACCGGGGAGCTGTTTTTT; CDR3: CASSRGTDNPTGELFF
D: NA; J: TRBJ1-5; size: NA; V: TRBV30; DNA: TGTGCCTGGAGCGCGGAAGACAATCAGCCCCAGCATTTT; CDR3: CAWSAEDNQPQHF
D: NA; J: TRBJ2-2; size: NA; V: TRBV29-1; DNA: TGCAGCGTTGTCTTGGGCCGCCTGAACACCGGGGAGCTGTTTTTT; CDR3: CSVVLGRLNTGELFF
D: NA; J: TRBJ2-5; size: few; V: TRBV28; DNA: TGTGCCAGCAGTTCGAGGGGTAGTGTTATTTACCAAGAGACCCAGTACTTC; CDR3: CASSSRGSVIYQETQYF
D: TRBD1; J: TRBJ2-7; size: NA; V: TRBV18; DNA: TGTGCCAGCTCACTAAGACAGGGGGCGTCCTACGAGCAGTACTTC; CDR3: CASSLRQGASYEQYF
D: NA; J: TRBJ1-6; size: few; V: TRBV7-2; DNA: TGTGCCAGCAGCCAGGCGTGGCAGAGCCGGAGCTCCTATAATTCACCCCTCCACTTT; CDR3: CASSQAWQSRSSYNSPLHF
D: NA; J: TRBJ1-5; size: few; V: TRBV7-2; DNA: TGTGCCAGCAGCCCCCGGGACTTTTATAGCAATCAGCCCCAGCATTTT; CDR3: CASSPRDFYSNQPQHF
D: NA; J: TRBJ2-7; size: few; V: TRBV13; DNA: TGTGCCAGCAGCTTTAGGAGCTCCCGGGGCGAGCAGTACTTC; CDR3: CASSFRSSRGEQYF
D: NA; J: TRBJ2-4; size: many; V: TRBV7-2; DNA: TGTGCCAGCAGCTCAGGGGGGCGGGAGTGGGGCAAAAACATTCAGTACTTC; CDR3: CASSSGGREWGKNIQYF
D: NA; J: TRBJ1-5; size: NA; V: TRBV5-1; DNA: TGCGCCAGCAGCTCAAGACGTTACAATAGCAATCAGCCCCAGCATTTT; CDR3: CASSSRRYNSNQPQHF
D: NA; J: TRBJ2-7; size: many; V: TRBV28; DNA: TGTGCCAGCAGTTCCCTCGGGGGGCGCTACGAGCAGTACTTC; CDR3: CASSSLGGRYEQYF
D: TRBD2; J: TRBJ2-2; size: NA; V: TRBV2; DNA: TGTGCCAGCGGGGGACTAGCCCTGAACACCGGGGAGCTGTTTTTT; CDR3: CASGGLALNTGELFF
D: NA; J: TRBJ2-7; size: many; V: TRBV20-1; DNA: TGCAGTGCTAGTTGGACTCGAAAACGTGCCTACGAGCAGTACTTC; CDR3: CSASWTRKRAYEQYF
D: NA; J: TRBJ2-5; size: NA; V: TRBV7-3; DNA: TGTGCCAGCTCAGGACAGAACCAAGAGACCCAGTACTTC; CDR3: CASSGQNQETQYF
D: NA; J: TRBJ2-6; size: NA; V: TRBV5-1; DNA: TGCGCCAGCAGCACGACAGTTGGGGCCAACGTCCTGACTTTC; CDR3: CASSTTVGANVLTF
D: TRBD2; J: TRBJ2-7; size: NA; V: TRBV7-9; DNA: TGTGCCAGCAGCCATTCCGGGACTAGCGGATACGAGCAGTACTTC; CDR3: CASSHSGTSGYEQYF
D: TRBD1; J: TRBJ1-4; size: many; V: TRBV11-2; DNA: TGTGCCAGCAGCAGACCCACAGGGGCTAATGAAAAACTGTTTTTT; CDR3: CASSRPTGANEKLFF
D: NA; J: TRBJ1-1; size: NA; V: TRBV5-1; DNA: TGCGCCAGCAGCTTGGCCTCCGGAAACCAAAACACTGAAGCTTTCTTT; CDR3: CASSLASGNQNTEAFF
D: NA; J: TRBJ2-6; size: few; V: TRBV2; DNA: TGTGCCAGCAGTGCGGAAATCTCTGGGGCCAACGTCCTGACTTTC; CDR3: CASSAEISGANVLTF
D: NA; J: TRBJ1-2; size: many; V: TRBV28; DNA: TGTGCCAGCAGTTCAATCGGGACACCTTTGGGCTACACCTTC; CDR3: CASSSIGTPLGYTF
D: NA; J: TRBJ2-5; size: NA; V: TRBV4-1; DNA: TGCGCCAGCAGCGAGGACAGAGCCGAGACCCAGTACTTC; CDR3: CASSEDRAETQYF
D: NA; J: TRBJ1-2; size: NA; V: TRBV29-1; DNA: TGCAGCGTTTTGGGGAATAACTATGGCTACACCTTC; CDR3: CSVLGNNYGYTF
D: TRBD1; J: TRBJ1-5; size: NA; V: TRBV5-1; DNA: TGCGCCAGCAGCCTAGGGACAGGGGGCTTTCAGCCCCAGCATTTT; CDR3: CASSLGTGGFQPQHF
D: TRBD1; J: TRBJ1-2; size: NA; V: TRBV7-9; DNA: TGTGCCAGCAGCCCCGGGACAGGGACCGATGGCTACACCTTC; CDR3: CASSPGTGTDGYTF
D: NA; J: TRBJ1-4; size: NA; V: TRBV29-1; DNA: TGCAGCGTTAGTGCTAGGGACGAAAAACTGTTTTTT; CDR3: CSVSARDEKLFF